These T cell receptor beta chains were read from a single sample in a study of beta chain features in type 1 diabetes. This table comes from immunoSEQ multiplex PCR, and its TCRdb copy is limited to in-frame clones, with some not included. This table holds around 430,000 clones, 25% to 35% found once. The source material was naive CD4+ T cells from blood. These receptors came from a man in his late teens or twenties in good health. Each CDR3 is given with its conserved first and last residue.

v_gene: TRBV30
j_gene: TRBJ1-5
len: 9
CDR3aa: CAWNQPQHF

v_gene: TRBV9
j_gene: TRBJ2-1
len: 13
CDR3aa: CASSALRESEQFF

v_gene: TRBV5-4
j_gene: TRBJ2-3
len: 16
CDR3aa: CASSLAVAGSTDTQYF

v_gene: TRBV6-6
j_gene: TRBJ2-1
len: 14
CDR3aa: CASSFQKYGHEQFF

v_gene: TRBV15
j_gene: TRBJ2-2
len: 15
CDR3aa: CATSSQGINTGELFF

v_gene: TRBV5-6
j_gene: TRBJ2-5
len: 14
CDR3aa: CASSLLAVGETQYF

v_gene: TRBV5-4
j_gene: TRBJ2-1
len: 13
CDR3aa: CASSTDPFLEQFF

v_gene: TRBV18
j_gene: TRBJ2-7
len: 13
CDR3aa: CASSPRSSYEQYF

v_gene: TRBV28
j_gene: TRBJ1-2
len: 12
CDR3aa: CASSHRDYGYTF

v_gene: TRBV29-1
j_gene: TRBJ2-3
len: 15
CDR3aa: CSARAGSDGTDTQYF